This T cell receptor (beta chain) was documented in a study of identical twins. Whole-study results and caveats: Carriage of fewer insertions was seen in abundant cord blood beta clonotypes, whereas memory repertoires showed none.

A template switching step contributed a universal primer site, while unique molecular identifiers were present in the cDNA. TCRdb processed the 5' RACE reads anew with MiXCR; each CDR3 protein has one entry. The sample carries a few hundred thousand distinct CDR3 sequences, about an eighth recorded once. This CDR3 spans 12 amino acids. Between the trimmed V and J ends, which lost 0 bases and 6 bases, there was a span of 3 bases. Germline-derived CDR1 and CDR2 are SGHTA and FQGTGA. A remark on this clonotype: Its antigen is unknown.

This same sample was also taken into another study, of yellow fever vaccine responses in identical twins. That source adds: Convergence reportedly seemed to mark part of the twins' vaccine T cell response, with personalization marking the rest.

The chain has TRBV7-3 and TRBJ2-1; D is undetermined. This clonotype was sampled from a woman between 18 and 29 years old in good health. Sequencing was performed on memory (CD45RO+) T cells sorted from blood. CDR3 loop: CASSLTGNEQFF. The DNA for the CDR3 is TGTGCCAGCAGCTTAACGGGCAATGAGCAGTTCTTC.